This T cell receptor (beta chain) was identified in a study of T cells in tuberculosis. Study-level background: Sequenced TCRs come from CD1B-GMM tetramer-binding T cells. General observations from the study: Low-affinity CD1B-GMM tetramer-binding T cells may have been missed.

Clones were read by immunoSEQ multiplex PCR, and TCRdb kept only the in-frame ones, dropping some. This table holds about 54,000 clones, around 90% found once. Thawed, overnight-rested PBMC were stained with GMM-loaded CD1B tetramer, viability dye and anti-CD3, then sorted. C32 glucose monomycolate from Rhodococcus equi was loaded onto the CD1B tetramers. Each donor contributed some 100,000 sorted tetramer-negative cells. Germline V gene lookup returns CDR1 KGHSH and CDR2 LQKENI. This CDR3 has 14 residues. V dropped 6 bases and J dropped 0; count of bases not matched to a gene: 4. The chain has TRBV18 and TRBJ1-1; TRBD1 aligns across 7 bases. Sequencing was done on a sample of CD1b-GMM tetramer-negative cells sorted from PBMCs. The TCR comes from an adult woman with latent tuberculosis. DNA of the CDR3: TGTGCCAGCTCCCGACAGGGCCTGAACACTGAAGCTTTCTTT. It encodes CASSRQGLNTEAFF.